This T cell receptor (beta chain) comes out of a study of blood T cell repertoires in COVID-19. Study background: Sites across the United States, Italy and Spain contributed samples from acute and convalescent COVID-19. The cDNA or gDNA used as material had been derived from T cells, B-cell-depleted T cells, or PBMCs.

Recruitment covered 20 to 25 US areas and drew participants whose ages spanned roughly 18 to 90 years. Which cohort a participant joined came from the clinical history participants gave. Libraries were prepared by immunoSEQ multiplex PCR; TCRdb keeps only in-frame clonotypes and omits some of them. The repertoire holds hundreds of thousands of clones, with about 85% as singletons. The sample taken for sequencing was PBMCs or T cells enriched from blood (not recorded which). The sequence derives from a woman aged 30 to 39 who had been exposed to COVID-19.

In DNA, the CDR3 is TGTGCCAGTAGTATAAAGTGGCGACAGGGACCCTACGAGCAGTACTTC. Protein product: CASSIKWRQGPYEQYF. This chain connects TRBV19 to TRBJ2-7; 7 bases agree with TRBD1. The CDR3 sequence is 16 residues long. With 2 bases clipped from V and 2 bases from J, the junction kept 9 bases outside the gene matches. Germline values: CDR1 LNHDA, CDR2 SQIVND (reference sequence).